This TCR beta chain was retrieved from a study of CDR3 diversity in severe acne. CDR1 SNHLY and CDR2 FYNNEI come from the germline V gene. Trimming cost V 1 base and J 2 bases, with 11 bases left between them. The CDR3 is 15 amino acids. TCRdb itself ran the PCR reads through MiXCR, one entry per CDR3 protein. The sample shows 100,000 or so distinct CDR3 sequences, 51% of them seen only once. This TCR derives from a male donor with acne. The sample was blood. The rearrangement uses TRBV2 and TRBJ2-5; D is unclear. Here the CDR3 DNA reads TGTGCCAGCAGTGAAGGGGCAGGCCCACAAGAGACCCAGTACTTC. Its protein is CASSEGAGPQETQYF.